This is a list of T cell receptor beta chains from one sample in a study of OX40 agonist ivuxolimab in advanced cancers. Measured with immunoSEQ multiplex PCR; TCRdb has only the in-frame clones, and not every one. The sample consists of about 95,000 clones, about 91% of them appearing once. The sample in question was CD4+ or CD8+ T cells sorted from blood, obtained in a trial of the OX40 agonist ivuxolimab. The receptors here all came from an adult with an advanced solid tumor such as melanoma, head and neck, liver or kidney cancer. CDR3s include the opening cysteine and the closing phenylalanine or tryptophan. D genes are given only for firm matches. Expanded clones get a size class; other rows say once, few or many, or leave the size out.

J gene | D gene | clone size | V gene | CDR3 DNA | CDR3 protein
TRBJ1-2 | . | . | TRBV10-2 | TGCGCCAGCAGTGAGAGGGGACTGAGCTATGGCTACACCTTC | CASSERGLSYGYTF
TRBJ2-5 | . | . | TRBV5-1 | TGCGCCAGCAGCTTGGCGTCAGAGAAAGAGACCCAGTACTTC | CASSLASEKETQYF
TRBJ1-3 | . | . | TRBV6-6 | TGTGCCAGCAGTTACTGGTCAGTTGGAAACACCATATATTTT | CASSYWSVGNTIYF
TRBJ2-1 | . | . | TRBV5-1 | TGCGCCAGCAGCTTCCAGGGGGGTGGGAATGAGCAGTTCTTC | CASSFQGGGNEQFF
TRBJ2-6 | TRBD2 | . | TRBV27 | TGTGCCAGCAGTTTTGACGGGAGGGCCGCTGGGGCCAACGTCCTGACTTTC | CASSFDGRAAGANVLTF
TRBJ2-5 | TRBD2 | . | TRBV5-1 | TGCGCCAGCAGCCCCGGGACTAGCGGGAGGGAAGAGACCCAGTACTTC | CASSPGTSGREETQYF
TRBJ2-7 | TRBD2 | . | TRBV6-5 | TGTGCCAGCAGGGTAGCGGGAGTGGGGAACTACGAGCAGTACTTC | CASRVAGVGNYEQYF
TRBJ1-1 | . | . | TRBV6-5 | TGTGCCAGCAGTTGGACTAGGGACATGAACACTGAAGCTTTCTTT | CASSWTRDMNTEAFF
TRBJ2-4 | . | . | TRBV5-1 | TGCGCCAGCAGCACCATGGGGTCAGCTGGAGGCATTCAGTACTTC | CASSTMGSAGGIQYF
TRBJ2-3 | TRBD2 | . | TRBV7-2 | TGTGCCAGCAGCTCCCGACTAGCGGGAGTGACAGATACGCAGTATTTT | CASSSRLAGVTDTQYF
TRBJ2-7 | . | . | TRBV11-2 | TGTGCCAGCAGCTTAGGGTGGGCCAACTACGAGCAGTACTTC | CASSLGWANYEQYF
TRBJ1-2 | . | . | TRBV19 | TGTGCCAGTACCCCGCTTGACACGTATGGCTACACCTTC | CASTPLDTYGYTF
TRBJ2-3 | TRBD2 | . | TRBV7-2 | TGTGCCAGCAGCTTAGGGACTAGCGGGACGAGCACAGATACGCAGTATTTT | CASSLGTSGTSTDTQYF
TRBJ2-7 | TRBD1 | . | TRBV9 | TGTGCCAGCAGCGTTGGGACAGGTCTCTCCTACGAGCAGTACTTC | CASSVGTGLSYEQYF
TRBJ2-7 | . | . | TRBV10-3 | TGTGCCATCAGTGAATGGGGCGAGTACGAGCAGTACTTC | CAISEWGEYEQYF
TRBJ2-7 | . | . | TRBV11-2 | TGTGCCAGCAGCCGCGGCGGCGGGACCTACGAGCAGTACTTC | CASSRGGGTYEQYF
TRBJ2-1 | . | . | TRBV7-7 | TGTGCTAGCAGTTCCGGGGGCAATGAGCAGTTCTTC | CASSSGGNEQFF
TRBJ2-2 | . | once | TRBV19 | TGTGCCAGTAGTATGGGTGCGAACACCGGGGAGCTGTTTTTT | CASSMGANTGELFF
TRBJ2-5 | TRBD1 | . | TRBV5-1 | TGCGCCAGCAGCCCATGGGACAGGCAAGAGACCCAGTACTTC | CASSPWDRQETQYF
TRBJ1-2 | . | . | TRBV28 | TGTGCCAGCAGGACAGGACATAACTATGGCTACACCTTC | CASRTGHNYGYTF
TRBJ2-5 | TRBD1 | . | TRBV7-9 | TGTGCCAGCAGCCCTGGGACAGGACAAAGAGGGACCCAGTACTTC | CASSPGTGQRGTQYF
TRBJ1-4 | TRBD1 | . | TRBV28 | TGTGCCAGCAGTCCCCACTACCAGGACAGGGGACTGTTTTTT | CASSPHYQDRGLFF
TRBJ1-1 | . | . | TRBV7-9 | TGTGCCAGCAGCTTAGCTGGCAGGGTCAACACTGAAGCTTTCTTT | CASSLAGRVNTEAFF
TRBJ2-7 | TRBD1 | . | TRBV5-1 | TGCGCCAGCAGCCCCGGACAGGTAAGCTCCTACGAGCAGTACTTC | CASSPGQVSSYEQYF
TRBJ2-1 | TRBD2 | . | TRBV28 | TGTGCCAGCCCTCCCCTAGCGGGACCGTCCTACAATGAGCAGTTCTTC | CASPPLAGPSYNEQFF
TRBJ1-1 | . | . | TRBV4-3 | TGCGCCAGCAGCCAAGAGTTGGGCACTGAAGCTTTCTTT | CASSQELGTEAFF
TRBJ2-7 | TRBD2 | . | TRBV7-8 | TGTGCCAGCAGCCCCCGGGCGGGAGGCTCCTACGAGCAGTACTTC | CASSPRAGGSYEQYF
TRBJ2-2 | . | . | TRBV9 | TGTGCCAGCAGCGTAGGACCGACCGGGGAGCTGTTTTTT | CASSVGPTGELFF
TRBJ1-4 | . | . | TRBV9 | TGTGCCAGCAGCGCGACCCGGGCCAATGAAAAACTGTTTTTT | CASSATRANEKLFF